What follows are 25 T cell receptor beta chains derived from one specimen sequenced in a study of a mutant IDH1 vaccine in newly diagnosed glioma. This table comes from immunoSEQ multiplex PCR, and its TCRdb copy is limited to in-frame clones, with some not included. The table records more than 80,000 clones, under 90% of them present only once. Time point here: baseline, week 1 (first vaccination visit). Treatment here: pre-vaccination baseline after standard-of-care therapy. Sequencing was performed on PBMCs, taken from a glioma patient treated with radiotherapy, temozolomide or both. The receptors originated from a woman aged 45-59 years with glioma.

The chain recombines TRBV4-1 with TRBJ1-2, with D tentatively TRBD1 (6 bases). Between the trimmed V and J ends, which lost 0 bases and 5 bases, there was a span of 13 bases. Germline values: CDR1 MGHRA, CDR2 YSYEKL. The CDR3 contains 15 residues. The CDR3 spells CASSQDGGRGYGYTF. CDR3 bases: TGCGCCAGCAGCCAAGATGGGGGCCGGGGGTATGGCTACACCTTC.

The chain is built from TRBV27 and TRBJ2-2; 7 bases map to TRBD2. Germline CDR1 MNHEY, CDR2 SMNVEV (reference sequence). This CDR3 region has 14 residues. J was trimmed by 6 bases and V by 0 bases; bases with no gene match: 1. The CDR3 spells CASSLSAGAGELFF. The CDR3 region has the DNA TGTGCCAGCAGTTTATCGGCGGGGGCCGGGGAGCTGTTTTTT.

The J gene is TRBJ1-1, the V gene TRBV19, with D possibly TRBD1 on 5 matching bases. The V gene's germline CDR1 is LNHDA and CDR2 SQIVND (reference sequence). This CDR3 is built from 16 residues. Between the trimmed V and J ends, which lost 8 bases and 0 bases, there was a span of 19 bases. CDR3 sequence reads: CASRSGATYMNTEAFF. The CDR3 DNA reads as TGTGCCAGTCGAAGCGGGGCCACCTACATGAACACTGAAGCTTTCTTT.

The V and J genes are TRBV7-2 and TRBJ1-1; unclear D gene. The V and J ends lost 5 bases and 0 bases respectively, with 7 bases between them. The CDR3 covers 13 residues. Germline V gene lookup returns CDR1 SGHTA and CDR2 FQGNSA. The DNA of the CDR3 is TGTGCCAGCAGCCCCCTTATGAACACTGAAGCTTTCTTT. Protein product: CASSPLMNTEAFF. The complete variable domain, with remaining parts taken from reference TRBV7-2 and TRBJ1-1, reads GAGVSQSPSNKVTEKGKDVELRCDPISGHTALYWYRQSLGQGLEFLIYFQGNSAPDKSGLPSDRFSAERTGGSVSTLTIQRTQQEDSAVYLCASSPLMNTEAFFGQGTRLTVV.

The genes are TRBV18 and TRBJ2-5; D might be TRBD1 (5 bases). CDR3 length equals 13 residues. Germline V CDR1 and CDR2: KGHSH, LQKENI. V gave up 2 bases and J gave up 5 bases, with 9 bases separating them. CDR3 nucleotide sequence: TGTGCCAGCTCACCAGAACAGGAGGAGACCCAGTACTTC. Its protein is CASSPEQEETQYF.

This sequence joins TRBV28 and TRBJ2-6; TRBD1 aligns across 7 bases. Germline CDR1 MDHEN, CDR2 SYDVKM. The CDR3 has 18 amino acids. Trimming took 5 bases from V and 0 from J; bases not matched to a gene: 10. The CDR3 DNA follows: TGTGCCAGCAGTCCACGACAGGGTGGGGGCTCTGGGGCCAACGTCCTGACTTTC. Protein: CASSPRQGGGSGANVLTF. Full variable domain (rest looked up from reference TRBV28 and TRBJ2-6): DVKVTQSSRYLVKRTGEKVFLECVQDMDHENMFWYRQDPGLGLRLIYFSYDVKMKEKGDIPEGYSVSREKKERFSLILESASTNQTSMYLCASSPRQGGGSGANVLTFGAGSRLTVL.

J is TRBJ1-3 and V is TRBV6-5, with D perhaps TRBD1 (5 bases). The germline V gene has CDR1 MNHEY and CDR2 SVGAGI. V was pared by 8 bases and J by 6 bases, with 20 bases between. The CDR3 totals 15 residues. The CDR3 DNA reads TGTGCCAGCGGCCGGCCAGGGAATTTGGAAAACACCATATATTTT. It codes for CASGRPGNLENTIYF.

The chain couples TRBV5-6 to TRBJ1-2, with TRBD1 matching 7 bases. CDR3 length equals 13 residues. Germline values: CDR1 SGHDT, CDR2 YYEEEE. V was clipped by 2 bases and J by 4 bases; unmatched bases: 2. The DNA for the CDR3 is TGTGCCAGCAGCTTAGGGGGCGGCTATGGCTACACCTTC. Its protein is CASSLGGGYGYTF. The whole variable domain, remainder taken from reference TRBV5-6 and TRBJ1-2, is DAGVTQSPTHLIKTRGQQVTLRCSPKSGHDTVSWYQQALGQGPQFIFQYYEEEERQRGNFPDRFSGHQFPNYSSELNVNALLLGDSALYLCASSLGGGYGYTFGSGTRLTVV.

The CDR3: CASSIGGPAFNTEAFF. Written as DNA, the CDR3 is TGTGCCAGTAGTATAGGAGGGCCCGCCTTTAACACTGAAGCTTTCTTT. The chain links TRBV19 to TRBJ1-1; no definite D call. Per the germline V gene, CDR1 is LNHDA and CDR2 is SQIVND (reference sequence). V lost 1 base to trimming and J lost 2 bases, with 14 bases between them. This CDR3 has 16 residues.

V gene TRBV11-3 combines with J gene TRBJ2-4; 7 bases line up with TRBD1. The CDR3 has 18 residues. Germline CDR1 is SGHNT and CDR2 is YENEEA. V was pared by 0 bases and J by 0 bases, with 8 bases of the junction left unmatched. The CDR3 here is CASSLDSQGQLAKNIQYF. The CDR3 bases are TGTGCCAGCAGCTTAGATTCCCAGGGACAGTTAGCCAAAAACATTCAGTACTTC.

The chain recombines TRBV2 with TRBJ1-5; D gene unclear. CDR1 is SNHLY and CDR2 is FYNNEI in the germline V gene. V lost 8 bases and J 6 bases, leaving 14 bases between the germline ends. CDR3 length: 13 residues. In DNA form, the CDR3 reads TGTGCCAGCCGAAGGGAGTCACGTCAGCCCCAGCATTTT. This codes for CASRRESRQPQHF. Full variable domain (rest looked up from reference TRBV2 and TRBJ1-5): EPEVTQTPSHQVTQMGQEVILRCVPISNHLYFYWYRQILGQKVEFLVSFYNNEISEKSEIFDDQFSVERPDGSNFTLKIRSTKLEDSAMYFCASRRESRQPQHFGDGTRLSIL.

The CDR3, as DNA: TGTGCCAGCAGCTCCGTCGGGGCAAGCGGGGAGCTGTTTTTT. Protein: CASSSVGASGELFF. J is TRBJ2-2 and V is TRBV7-3, with D possibly called TRBD1 or TRBD2 (5 bases each). This CDR3 contains 14 residues. The germline gives CDR1 SGHTA, CDR2 FQGTGA. V shed 4 bases and J shed 7 bases, with 13 bases lying between them.

The chain joins TRBV11-3 to TRBJ1-2, with D unclear. Germline CDR1 SGHNT, CDR2 YENEEA. Trimming cost V 5 bases and J 1 base, with 8 bases left between them. This CDR3 has 13 residues. CDR3: CASSGRVNYGYTF. The CDR3, as DNA: TGTGCCAGCAGCGGAAGGGTTAACTATGGCTACACCTTC.

This clone was detected only once. The chain joins TRBV6-6 to TRBJ2-7; no reliable D call. V was trimmed by 0 bases and J by 6 bases, leaving 6 bases between them. Germline V gene lookup returns CDR1 MNHNY and CDR2 SVGAGI (reference sequence). This CDR3 has 12 amino acids. The CDR3 is CASSYSITEQYF. The CDR3 DNA follows: TGTGCCAGCAGTTACTCGATAACCGAGCAGTACTTC.

The chain is built from TRBV2 and TRBJ2-2; unclear D gene. The CDR3 contains 15 residues. V gave up 6 bases and J gave up 0 bases, with 11 bases separating them. The germline gives CDR1 SNHLY, CDR2 FYNNEI. The CDR3 spells CASRPSVANTGELFF. In nucleotides, the CDR3 is TGTGCCAGCAGGCCCTCGGTCGCGAACACCGGGGAGCTGTTTTTT.

V is TRBV6-1 and J is TRBJ1-6, with D unclear. The CDR3 consists of 13 residues. From germline, CDR1 is MNHNS and CDR2 SASEGT. V lost 1 base, J lost 6 bases, and 4 bases lay in between. The CDR3 DNA reads TGTGCCAGCAGTGAAGGGATTAATTCACCCCTCCACTTT. Protein product: CASSEGINSPLHF.

The chain is built from TRBV19 and TRBJ2-2, with D possibly being TRBD1 (6 bases). CDR3 length equals 14 residues. Germline V gene lookup returns CDR1 LNHDA and CDR2 SQIVND (reference sequence). The ends were cut back, 7 bases at V and 4 bases at J, with 13 bases in the middle. The CDR3 nucleotides read TGTGCCAGTATGAACTTAGGGGGCACCGGGGAGCTGTTTTTT. Its protein is CASMNLGGTGELFF.

The J gene is TRBJ1-1, the V gene TRBV4-2, with unresolved D. The CDR3 length is 17 residues. Germline CDR1 and CDR2: LGHNA and YNFKEQ. V lost 4 bases to trimming and J lost 5 bases, with 23 bases between them. The CDR3 region is CASSPRGIDVGGTEAFF. CDR3 DNA: TGTGCCAGCAGCCCGCGAGGGATCGACGTAGGAGGAACTGAAGCTTTCTTT.

This chain links TRBV30 with TRBJ2-3; D is perhaps TRBD1 or TRBD2 (5 bases each). Germline V lookup: CDR1 GTSNPN, CDR2 SVGIG (reference sequence). This CDR3 has 16 residues. Trimming pared 3 bases from V and 6 bases from J, leaving 22 bases between. Here the CDR3 DNA reads TGTGCCTGGAGCGGTTCCGGACAAGGAGGCCCCGATACGCAGTATTTT. Its translation is CAWSGSGQGGPDTQYF.

This rearrangement joins TRBV7-9 to TRBJ1-1; no reliable D call. Trimming took off 3 bases at V and 5 bases at J, with 7 bases between the two ends. The germline CDR1 and CDR2 sequences are SEHNR and FQNEAQ (reference sequence). This CDR3 has 12 amino acids. The CDR3 DNA is TGTGCCAGCAGCTTTGGCCAGACTGAAGCTTTCTTT. The encoded protein is CASSFGQTEAFF.

The V and J genes are TRBV5-4 and TRBJ2-3; 8 bases are a match to TRBD2. The CDR3 has 15 residues. Germline V CDR1 and CDR2: SGHNT, YYREEE (reference sequence). V lost 4 bases and J lost 0; bases outside the gene matches: 4. This CDR3 is CASSPRGGSTDTQYF. The CDR3 DNA reads TGTGCCAGCAGCCCTCGGGGGGGGAGCACAGATACGCAGTATTTT. The full variable domain, its missing parts supplied by reference TRBV5-4 and TRBJ2-3, is ETGVTQSPTHLIKTRGQQVTLRCSSQSGHNTVSWYQQALGQGPQFIFQYYREEENGRGNFPPRFSGLQFPNYSSELNVNALELDDSALYLCASSPRGGSTDTQYFGPGTRLTVL.

The CDR3 sequence: CASSLPGQGMWYGYTF. The CDR3 DNA reads TGTGCCAGCAGTCTCCCGGGACAGGGGATGTGGTATGGCTACACCTTC. The V gene is TRBV6-7, the J gene TRBJ1-2; 10 nucleotides line up with TRBD1. TRBV6-7 is designated an ORF whose function remains uncertain. This CDR3 spans 16 amino acids. J gave up 5 bases and V 5 bases, and 11 bases lay outside the gene matches.

This clone came up a few times. V is TRBV30 and J is TRBJ2-1, with 15 nucleotides matching TRBD2. From germline, CDR1 is GTSNPN and CDR2 SVGIG (reference sequence). The CDR3 is 18 residues long. After removal of 0 bases from V and 5 bases from J, the junction contained 8 bases not matched to a gene. The CDR3 DNA sequence: TGTGCCTGGAGTGTCCTGGGACTAGCGGGGGGATTCCACAATGAGCAGTTCTTC. Encoded protein: CAWSVLGLAGGFHNEQFF.

The chain carries TRBV5-1 and TRBJ1-2, with 9 bases fitting TRBD1. The junction had 8 bases not matched to a gene; V was cut back by 3 bases and J by 5 bases. The V gene's germline CDR1 is SGHRS and CDR2 YFSETQ. The CDR3 consists of 15 residues. CDR3 loop: CASSWDTGGAYGYTF. CDR3 DNA: TGCGCCAGCAGCTGGGACACAGGGGGCGCTTATGGCTACACCTTC.

This chain links TRBV6-6 with TRBJ2-7, with 10 positions matching TRBD2. The V segment lost 6 bases and the J segment 2 bases; nucleotides outside the gene matches: 7. The CDR3 has 15 residues. Per germline, CDR1 MNHNY and CDR2 SVGAGI (reference sequence). The CDR3 reads CASRQSGGGTYEQYF. In DNA form, the CDR3 reads TGTGCCAGCAGACAAAGCGGGGGGGGAACCTACGAGCAGTACTTC.